This T cell receptor (beta chain) was recorded in a study of T-cell memory formation after mild COVID-19. Study as a whole: TCR clusters were mostly donor specific. Study-level findings and limits: Pre-infection memory already had some responding clones, implying cross-reactive memory joined. Largely, contracting CD4+ clones fell within CM and EM, and contracting CD8+ clones within EMRA.

A remark on this clonotype: The antigen remains unidentified.

CDR3 size: 13 residues. The V gene lost 6 bases and the J gene lost 8 bases, with 14 bases spanning the gap. TCRdb re-derived calls from the 5' RACE reads in MiXCR, one entry per CDR3 protein. Of 250,000 to 400,000 distinct CDR3 sequences listed, approximately 14% are singletons. This receptor was taken from a man between 18 and 35 years old who had mild COVID-19 (a few samples of this study predate the infection). Cell type and time point are not known. The chain combines TRBV12-3 or TRBV12-4 with TRBJ1-5; no definite D call. Material for sequencing was PBMCs or a T cell subset sorted from them (not recorded which). CDR3 nucleotides: TGTGCCAGCAGCTATGGACCGGGCGAGCCCCAGCATTTT. Translated, it gives CASSYGPGEPQHF.